These 30 T cell receptor beta chains originate from one sample sequenced in a study of blood T cell repertoires in COVID-19. This table comes from immunoSEQ multiplex PCR, and its TCRdb copy is limited to in-frame clones, with some not included. Of approximately 260,000 clones listed, roughly 85% are singletons. The sample consisted of peripheral blood. The receptor set was obtained from a woman aged 70-85 years with acute or convalescent COVID-19.

The gene calls are TRBV3-1 (or the pseudogene TRBV3-2) and TRBJ1-4, with D unresolved. Trimming stripped 1 base from V and 7 bases from J, with 13 bases between. The CDR3 is 15 amino acids. The V gene's germline CDR1 is LGHDT and CDR2 YNNKEL (reference sequence). The CDR3 DNA is TGTGCCAGCAGCCAAGCAAACCGGTTTTTTGAAAAACTGTTTTTT. Its translation is CASSQANRFFEKLFF.

The chain links TRBV27 to TRBJ2-7; TRBD1 is a possible D gene (7 bases). CDR3 size: 12 residues. Per germline, CDR1 MNHEY and CDR2 SMNVEV (reference sequence). V gave up 11 bases and J gave up 7 bases, with 18 bases separating them. For the CDR3, the DNA is TGTGCCCGGGGGACAGACCAAAATGAGCAGTACTTC. Its translation is CARGTDQNEQYF.

The chain joins TRBV4-1 to TRBJ2-2, with 7 bases identical to TRBD2. The CDR3 is 16 amino acids. The V and J ends lost 2 bases and 5 bases, in that order; junction bases with no gene match: 8. Germline V gene sequence: CDR1 MGHRA, CDR2 YSYEKL. CDR3 nucleotide sequence: TGCGCCAGCAGCCAACCACTAGCGAGGGAAACCGGGGAGCTGTTTTTT. Its translation: CASSQPLARETGELFF.

This chain links TRBV5-1 with TRBJ2-2; TRBD2 agrees at 8 bases. CDR1 SGHRS and CDR2 YFSETQ come from the germline V gene. The CDR3 loop spans 16 amino acids. After removal of 0 bases from V and 6 bases from J, the junction contained 7 bases not matched to a gene. CDR3 nucleotides: TGCGCCAGCAGCTTGGTTGCCGGGGGGGCGGCCGGGGAGCTGTTTTTT. This encodes CASSLVAGGAAGELFF.

This chain connects TRBV27 to TRBJ1-4; D is undetermined. Trimming left V 5 bases short and J 7 bases short, with 11 bases between. CDR3 length equals 13 residues. Germline values: CDR1 MNHEY, CDR2 SMNVEV (reference sequence). CDR3 sequence reads: CASSPRESEKLFF. The CDR3 DNA sequence: TGTGCCAGCAGTCCCCGCGAGAGTGAAAAACTGTTTTTT.

This CDR3 reads CASSLWTGSVNEQFF. The CDR3 nucleotides are TGTGCCAGCAGCTTATGGACAGGGAGTGTCAATGAGCAGTTCTTC. The chain combines TRBV7-6 with TRBJ2-1; 8 bases map to TRBD1. This CDR3 has 15 amino acids. Per germline, CDR1 SGHVS and CDR2 FNYEAQ. J lost 6 bases, V lost 2 bases, and 6 bases had no gene match. The entire variable domain, with the rest obtained from reference TRBV7-6 and TRBJ2-1, is as follows: GAGVSQSPRYKVTKRGQDVALRCDPISGHVSLYWYRQALGQGPEFLTYFNYEAQQDKSGLPNDRFSAERPEGSISTLTIQRTEQRDSAMYRCASSLWTGSVNEQFFGPGTRLTVL.

Only a few counts were recorded for this clone. V is TRBV19 and J is TRBJ1-5, with D possibly being TRBD1 (5 bases). CDR1 is LNHDA, CDR2 SQIVND, per germline (reference sequence). Trimming took off 7 bases at V and 0 bases at J, with 16 bases between the two ends. The CDR3 contains 16 residues. CDR3 amino acids: CASKSGGRGSNQPQHF. The CDR3 region has the DNA TGTGCCAGTAAGAGTGGTGGGAGGGGTAGCAATCAGCCCCAGCATTTT. Looking up the rest from reference TRBV19 and TRBJ1-5 gives the full variable domain: DGGITQSPKYLFRKEGQNVTLSCEQNLNHDAMYWYRQDPGQGLRLIYYSQIVNDFQKGDIAEGYSVSREKKESFPLTVTSAQKNPTAFYLCASKSGGRGSNQPQHFGDGTRLSIL.

V is TRBV5-1 and J is TRBJ2-1; 12 bases align to TRBD2. From germline, CDR1 is SGHRS and CDR2 YFSETQ. The CDR3 contains 17 residues. Losses at the gene ends were 3 bases for V and 2 bases for J; bases not matched to a gene: 6. The CDR3 nucleotides are TGCGCCAGCAGCTCAGTAAGGACTAGCGGGGCCTACAATGAGCAGTTCTTC. Protein sequence: CASSSVRTSGAYNEQFF.

This chain links TRBV11-3 with TRBJ2-1; maybe TRBD1 (6 bases). Trimming left V 2 bases short and J 6 bases short, with 8 bases between. Germline lookup yields CDR1 SGHNT and CDR2 YENEEA. The length of the CDR3 is 13 residues. CDR3 DNA: TGTGCCAGCAGCTTACAGGGGCGCAATGAGCAGTTCTTC. Amino acids: CASSLQGRNEQFF. The entire variable domain, with the rest obtained from reference TRBV11-3 and TRBJ2-1, is as follows: EAGVVQSPRYKIIEKKQPVAFWCNPISGHNTLYWYLQNLGQGPELLIRYENEEAVDDSQLPKDRFSAERLKGVDSTLKIQPAELGDSAVYLCASSLQGRNEQFFGPGTRLTVL.

V usage is TRBV29-1 and J usage is TRBJ1-1, with unresolved D. CDR1 SQVTM and CDR2 ANQGSEA come from the germline V gene. V was pared by 2 bases and J by 0 bases, with 16 bases between. This CDR3 comprises 16 residues. The CDR3 nucleotides are TGCAGCGTTGAATCCCCTATAAGAGGGATGAACACTGAAGCTTTCTTT. This sequence encodes CSVESPIRGMNTEAFF.

On this clone itself: Other DNA sequences in the same sample also yield this CDR3. The chain recombines TRBV6-5 with TRBJ1-2; TRBD1 matches at 7 bases. The V gene end was trimmed by 6 bases and the J gene end by 2 bases; junction bases not matched to a gene: 9. Germline lookup yields CDR1 MNHEY and CDR2 SVGAGI. The CDR3 contains 15 residues. Here the CDR3 reads CASSYTGTVNYGYTF. Written as DNA, the CDR3 is TGTGCCAGCAGCTATACCGGGACAGTCAACTATGGCTACACCTTC.

The chain uses TRBV5-1 and TRBJ1-2, with D hard to call. Germline V gene data show CDR1 as SGHRS and CDR2 as YFSETQ. V was pared by 4 bases and J by 6 bases, with 19 bases between. The CDR3 spans 15 residues. CDR3 coding DNA: TGCGCCAGCAGCCTACGGAGCAATTCGCTGGATGGCTACACCTTC. It codes for CASSLRSNSLDGYTF. The variable domain in full, with the rest retrieved from reference TRBV5-1 and TRBJ1-2, is KAGVTQTPRYLIKTRGQQVTLSCSPISGHRSVSWYQQTPGQGLQFLFEYFSETQRNKGNFPGRFSGRQFSNSRSEMNVSTLELGDSALYLCASSLRSNSLDGYTFGSGTRLTVV.

The chain carries TRBV4-1 and TRBJ1-5, with 7 positions matching TRBD1. V was pared by 4 bases and J by 1 base, with 1 base of the junction left unmatched. Germline CDR1 reads MGHRA; CDR2 reads YSYEKL. The CDR3 length is 14 residues. CDR3 nucleotide sequence: TGCGCCAGCAGCCGACAGGGAAGCAATCAGCCCCAGCATTTT. Protein sequence: CASSRQGSNQPQHF.

J is TRBJ2-2 and V is TRBV10-3, with D perhaps matching TRBD2 (7 bases). Germline V lookup: CDR1 ENHRY, CDR2 SYGVKD. The CDR3 is made up of 15 amino acids. Trimming removed 7 bases from V and 2 bases from J, with 14 bases in between. The CDR3 DNA is TGTGCCATCAACGCCGGGGGGCGTAACACCGGGGAGCTGTTTTTT. This codes for CAINAGGRNTGELFF.

This chain links TRBV7-8 with TRBJ1-6, with D perhaps matching TRBD1 (5 bases). The V gene's germline CDR1 is SGHVS and CDR2 FQNEAQ. The V gene lost 4 bases and the J gene lost 13 bases, with 23 bases spanning the gap. CDR3 length: 16 amino acids. CDR3 sequence reads: CASSSLVSGSSFPLHF. CDR3 DNA sequence: TGTGCCAGCAGCTCCCTAGTGTCAGGGTCCTCGTTTCCCCTCCACTTT.

This chain joins TRBV5-4 and TRBJ2-2; 11 bases match TRBD2. Trimming removed 5 bases from V and 6 bases from J; junction bases left unmatched: 6. The CDR3 extends over 15 amino acids. From germline, CDR1 is SGHNT and CDR2 YYREEE (reference sequence). The chain's CDR3 is CASSPGTSGPGELFF. As DNA, the CDR3 is TGTGCCAGCAGTCCTGGGACTAGCGGTCCCGGGGAGCTGTTTTTT.

V and J are TRBV9 and TRBJ2-5, with D possibly TRBD1 on 5 matching bases. This CDR3 comprises 12 residues. The germline V and J ends were trimmed by 10 bases and 1 base, with 11 bases remaining between them. CDR1 is SGDLS and CDR2 is YYNGEE in the germline V gene. The CDR3 region is CAYHGAQETQYF. In DNA, the CDR3 is TGTGCCTATCATGGGGCCCAAGAGACCCAGTACTTC.

This sequence joins TRBV15 and TRBJ1-5, with D uncertain. With 4 bases removed from V and 2 bases from J, the gap between germline ends came to 12 bases. The CDR3 has 15 amino acids. CDR1 LNHNV and CDR2 YYDKDF come from the germline V gene (reference sequence). In nucleotides, the CDR3 is TGTGCCACCAGCACCGGGGTCAGAGGCAATCAGCCCCAGCATTTT. Translation gives CATSTGVRGNQPQHF.

This chain joins TRBV7-3 and TRBJ2-7; 7 nucleotides match TRBD1. J gave up 5 bases and V 3 bases, and 4 bases lay outside the gene matches. The CDR3 totals 13 residues. Germline CDR1 reads SGHTA; CDR2 reads FQGTGA. CDR3 loop: CASSFDREHEQYF. The DNA for the CDR3 is TGTGCCAGCAGCTTTGACAGGGAACACGAGCAGTACTTC.

CDR3 region: CASSERTVGGYTF. CDR3 DNA: TGTGCCAGCAGTGAAAGGACAGTAGGAGGCTACACCTTC. V is TRBV6-1 and J is TRBJ1-2, with a possible D match to TRBD1 (6 bases). CDR3 length: 13 residues. Between the trimmed V and J ends, which lost 2 bases and 8 bases, there was a span of 12 bases. CDR1 is MNHNS, CDR2 SASEGT, per germline.

V and J are TRBV2 and TRBJ1-1; unclear D gene. With 2 bases removed from V and 4 bases from J, the gap between germline ends came to 11 bases. Germline assignment: CDR1 SNHLY and CDR2 FYNNEI. The length of the CDR3 is 14 residues. The DNA for the CDR3 is TGTGCCAGCAGTGAAATGACCCGAGGCACTGAAGCTTTCTTT. Its translation is CASSEMTRGTEAFF.

The chain has TRBV5-1 and TRBJ2-7, with TRBD1 as a possible D gene (5 bases). The length of the CDR3 is 14 residues. CDR1 SGHRS and CDR2 YFSETQ come from the germline V gene. V lost 1 base and J lost 6, with 14 bases in between. CDR3 coding DNA: TGCGCCAGCAGCTTGTCTGCCTTCCAGGGCGAGCAGTACTTC. It encodes CASSLSAFQGEQYF.

The CDR3 reads CTTGGVKGYTF. The CDR3 DNA reads as TGCACCACGGGGGGGGTCAAAGGCTACACCTTC. The J gene is TRBJ1-2, the V gene TRBV20-1, with D perhaps TRBD1 (5 bases). The CDR3 covers 11 residues. Germline CDR1 and CDR2: DFQATT and SNEGSKA (reference sequence).

This chain uses TRBV3-1 (or the pseudogene TRBV3-2) with TRBJ1-6; 9 bases are shared with TRBD1. This CDR3 contains 15 residues. The germline CDR1 and CDR2 sequences are LGHDT and YNNKEL (reference sequence). Unmatched junction bases numbered 5, after V lost 1 base and J lost 10 bases. CDR3 nucleotide sequence: TGTGCCAGCAGCCAAGGGACAGGGGTGAGATCACCCCTCCACTTT. Protein product: CASSQGTGVRSPLHF.

Worth noting for this clone: At the DNA level, this CDR3 is encoded by other sequences in the same sample as well. The V call is TRBV3-1 (or the pseudogene TRBV3-2), the J call TRBJ2-1; D may be TRBD1 (6 bases). Germline V gene data show CDR1 as LGHDT and CDR2 as YNNKEL (reference sequence). V lost 4 bases and J lost 0, with 7 bases in between. The CDR3 covers 14 residues. CDR3 amino acids: CASSLRGSYNEQFF. The CDR3 DNA follows: TGTGCCAGCAGCCTCAGGGGCTCCTACAATGAGCAGTTCTTC.

V is TRBV10-2 and J is TRBJ1-1; D unclear. The CDR3 is made up of 13 amino acids. Germline lookup yields CDR1 WSHSY and CDR2 SAAADI. V lost 8 bases, J lost 7 bases, and 17 bases lay in between. CDR3: CASRGTVTFEAFF. CDR3 in DNA: TGCGCCAGCCGGGGAACGGTGACCTTTGAAGCTTTCTTT.

The chain uses TRBV2 and TRBJ1-1; D gene unclear. Germline assignment: CDR1 SNHLY and CDR2 FYNNEI. Trimming stripped 2 bases from V and 10 bases from J, with 14 bases between. The CDR3 loop spans 13 amino acids. CDR3: CASSESGLAGAFF. DNA of the CDR3: TGTGCCAGCAGTGAATCGGGGTTGGCAGGAGCTTTCTTT.

V is TRBV9 and J is TRBJ2-7, with TRBD2 matching 9 bases. There are 15 residues in the CDR3. CDR1 SGDLS and CDR2 YYNGEE come from the germline V gene. V dropped 0 bases and J dropped 4; count of bases not matched to a gene: 5. The CDR3 region is CASSVVAGGPYEQYF. The DNA of the CDR3 is TGTGCCAGCAGCGTAGTGGCGGGGGGGCCTTACGAGCAGTACTTC.

This clone was picked up a small number of times. The V gene is TRBV4-2, the J gene TRBJ2-3; 9 bases match TRBD2. The J segment lost 5 bases and the V segment lost 0 bases, leaving 15 bases of the junction unmatched. CDR3 length equals 19 residues. CDR1 and CDR2 (germline): LGHNA, YNFKEQ. CDR3 nucleotide sequence: TGTGCCAGCAGCCAAGAGTCGCGGGGGGGCCCCCCGGTGATAGATACGCAGTATTTT. The encoded protein is CASSQESRGGPPVIDTQYF.

The chain carries TRBV29-1 and TRBJ2-3; D perhaps matches TRBD2 (6 bases). The CDR3 sequence is 14 residues long. The ends were cut back, 6 bases at V and 2 bases at J, with 15 bases in the middle. Germline-derived CDR1 and CDR2 are SQVTM and ANQGSEA. The CDR3 nucleotides read TGCAGCGTCGAGTTCGGGGGAATCACAGATACGCAGTATTTT. Its protein is CSVEFGGITDTQYF.